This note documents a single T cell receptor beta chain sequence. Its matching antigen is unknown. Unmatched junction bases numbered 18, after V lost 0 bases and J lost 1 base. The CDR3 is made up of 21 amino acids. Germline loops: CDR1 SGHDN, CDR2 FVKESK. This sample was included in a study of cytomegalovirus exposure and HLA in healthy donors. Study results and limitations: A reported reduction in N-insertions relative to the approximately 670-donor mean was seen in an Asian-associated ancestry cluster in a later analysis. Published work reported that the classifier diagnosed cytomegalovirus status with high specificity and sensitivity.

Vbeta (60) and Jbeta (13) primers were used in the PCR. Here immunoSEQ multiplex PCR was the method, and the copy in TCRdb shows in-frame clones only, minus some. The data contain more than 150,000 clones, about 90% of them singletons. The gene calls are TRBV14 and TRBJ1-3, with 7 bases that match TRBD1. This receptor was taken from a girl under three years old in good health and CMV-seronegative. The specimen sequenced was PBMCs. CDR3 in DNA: TGTGCCAGCAGCCAAGAATTCTGGGACAGCCCCAAGGGTGAATCTGGAAACACCATATATTTT. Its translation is CASSQEFWDSPKGESGNTIYF.